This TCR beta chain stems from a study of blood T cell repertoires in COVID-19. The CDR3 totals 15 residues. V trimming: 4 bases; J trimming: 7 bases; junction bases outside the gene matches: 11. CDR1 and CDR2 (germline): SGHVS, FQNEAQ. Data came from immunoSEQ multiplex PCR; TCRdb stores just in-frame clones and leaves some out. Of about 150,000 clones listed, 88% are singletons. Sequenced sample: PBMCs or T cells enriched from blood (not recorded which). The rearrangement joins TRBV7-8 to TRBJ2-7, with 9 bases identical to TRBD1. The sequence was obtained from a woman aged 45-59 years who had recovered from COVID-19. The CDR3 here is CASSSKTGGVGEQYF. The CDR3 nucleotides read TGTGCCAGCAGCTCAAAGACAGGGGGTGTAGGGGAGCAGTACTTC.